This T cell receptor (beta chain) was found in a study of regulatory T cells in long-lasting Graves disease. This clonotype was picked up many times. The antigen remains unidentified. Construction of the TCR beta libraries employed iRepertoire HTBI primers in conjunction with Arm-PCR of CDR3 regions. Each CDR3 protein gets one entry after TCRdb re-called the multiplex PCR reads with MiXCR. This sample has more than 350,000 distinct CDR3 sequences, with 14% to 15% found just once. Findings and caveats of the study: Rather than thyroid tissue, only peripheral blood underwent study.

Looked up from germline, CDR1 is MNHEY and CDR2 is SMNVEV (reference sequence). The CDR3 totals 14 residues. V shed 2 bases and J shed 5 bases, with 12 bases lying between them. Time point denoted: newly diagnosed GD, antithyroid drugs for less than 3 months. There was RNA extracted from PBMCs, and the TCR library was made from it. These data were also reused for a study on T cells in Graves' hyperthyroidism and ophthalmopathy.

The sequence was collected from a woman in her twenties or thirties with Graves disease. This specimen consisted of peripheral blood mononuclear cells (PBMCs), obtained at new diagnosis, from a patient treated with antithyroid drugs. V gene TRBV27 combines with J gene TRBJ1-1, with no clear D. The CDR3 reads CASSLEGARTEAFF. CDR3 coding DNA: TGTGCCAGCAGTTTAGAGGGAGCAAGAACTGAAGCTTTCTTT.